The sequence of this T cell receptor beta chain was determined in a study of shared clonotypes between healthy human individuals. The study, taken as a whole, reports: Clonotype sharing across donors was expected to vary with sequencing depth. The study's rarefaction showed incomplete sorted-subset sequencing despite large depth.

Turning to this clone: Its antigen is currently unknown.

Sorted-subset replicate PCRs used roughly 210 ng of genomic DNA. This amount corresponded to some 32,000 T cell genomes. Measured with immunoSEQ multiplex PCR; TCRdb has only the in-frame clones, and not every one. The repertoire holds 550,000 to 700,000 clones, with about 80% as singletons. CDR1 is SGHNT, CDR2 YYREEE, per germline (reference sequence). Trimming removed 4 bases from V and 5 bases from J, with 21 bases in between. CDR3 length: 16 amino acids. This receptor was taken from a woman aged 25 to 45 in good health. V and J are TRBV5-4 and TRBJ2-5; D is possibly TRBD2 (6 bases). The specimen was memory CD4+ T cells sorted from blood. Described subset: CD45RA-negative fraction. The CDR3 protein is CASSPGTAVGRETQYF. For the CDR3, the DNA is TGTGCCAGCAGCCCGGGGACTGCCGTAGGACGGGAGACCCAGTACTTC. The whole variable domain, remainder taken from reference TRBV5-4 and TRBJ2-5, is ETGVTQSPTHLIKTRGQQVTLRCSSQSGHNTVSWYQQALGQGPQFIFQYYREEENGRGNFPPRFSGLQFPNYSSELNVNALELDDSALYLCASSPGTAVGRETQYFGPGTRLLVL.